Below, 2 T cell receptor beta chains from the same sample are listed, as sequenced in a study of T cell responses to AZD1222 COVID-19 vaccine. Some clones are missing from TCRdb's copy, which holds only in-frame ones; the method was immunoSEQ multiplex PCR. Among some 150,000 clones listed, about 91% were seen once. This material consisted of peripheral blood, taken on day 0 of MenACWY control vaccination. These receptors all stem from an adult in good health.

The V gene is TRBV6-2 or TRBV6-3, the J gene TRBJ2-7; D is unresolved. The ends were cut back, 0 bases at V and 2 bases at J, with 8 bases in the middle. The CDR3 runs to 14 residues. Germline loops: CDR1 MNHEY, CDR2 SVGEGT. The chain's CDR3 is CASSYSVQTYEQYF. In DNA, the CDR3 is TGTGCCAGCAGTTACTCGGTTCAGACCTACGAGCAGTACTTC.

V usage is TRBV30 and J usage is TRBJ2-3; maybe TRBD2 (5 bases). CDR1 is GTSNPN and CDR2 is SVGIG in the germline V gene (reference sequence). Between the trimmed V and J ends, which lost 3 bases and 0 bases, there was a span of 16 bases. CDR3 length equals 16 residues. The CDR3 sequence is CAWRDGGGTSTDTQYF. The CDR3, as DNA: TGTGCCTGGAGGGATGGTGGAGGAACTAGCACAGATACGCAGTATTTT.